In its sample, the clone carrying this T cell receptor (beta chain) was seen a few times. The CDR3 runs 15 residues. Trimming removed 1 base from V and 2 bases from J, with 12 bases in between. Per the germline V gene, CDR1 is SGHTA and CDR2 is FQGNSA. These data belong to a study of control samples from healthy donors and cancer patients. This table comes from immunoSEQ multiplex PCR, and its TCRdb copy is limited to in-frame clones, with some not included. The sample shows some 100,000 clones, roughly 91% of them seen only once. This receptor was taken from a man aged 25-45 years in good health. This sequence joins TRBV7-2 and TRBJ2-7; D is perhaps TRBD1 or TRBD2 (5 bases each). The sequenced sample was blood. The CDR3 nucleotides are TGTGCCAGCAGCTTAGAGCCGGGGCAGGCCTACGAGCAGTACTTC. Its protein product is CASSLEPGQAYEQYF.